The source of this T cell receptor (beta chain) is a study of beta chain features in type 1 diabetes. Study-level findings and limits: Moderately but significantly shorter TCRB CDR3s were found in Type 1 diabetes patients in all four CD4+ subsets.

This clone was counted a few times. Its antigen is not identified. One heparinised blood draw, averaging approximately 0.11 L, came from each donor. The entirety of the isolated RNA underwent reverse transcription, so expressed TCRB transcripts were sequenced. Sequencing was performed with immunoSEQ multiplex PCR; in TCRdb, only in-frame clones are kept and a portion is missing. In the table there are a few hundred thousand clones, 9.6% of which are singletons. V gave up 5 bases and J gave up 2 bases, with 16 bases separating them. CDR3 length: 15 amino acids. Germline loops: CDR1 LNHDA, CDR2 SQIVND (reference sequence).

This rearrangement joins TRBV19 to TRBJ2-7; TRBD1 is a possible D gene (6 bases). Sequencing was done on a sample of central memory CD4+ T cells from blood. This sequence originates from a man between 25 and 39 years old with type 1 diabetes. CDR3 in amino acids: CASSPRLGQTYEQYF. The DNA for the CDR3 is TGTGCCAGTAGTCCACGACTTGGACAGACCTACGAGCAGTACTTC.